The T cell receptor beta chain under discussion was sequenced for a study of monozygotic twins with inflammatory bowel disease. Comment on this clonotype: As yet, its antigen is unknown.

CDR3 size: 15 residues. Looked up from germline, CDR1 is LGHDT and CDR2 is YNNKEL (reference sequence). Each donor supplied more than 2 ml of blood. Overall study findings and caveats: For IBD patients, clonotypes shared with others were fewer than for healthy twins, especially with disease activity. Patient repertoires may have gained variability from differing immunosuppressive treatments.

TCRdb reprocessed the 5' RACE reads and keeps a single row for each CDR3 protein, giving no DNA. The sample's table shows over 150,000 distinct CDR3 sequences. This receptor was obtained from a human donor with ulcerative colitis or Crohn's disease, or a healthy co-twin of an affected twin (not recorded which). The sequenced sample was blood. The gene calls are TRBV3-1 and TRBJ2-5; with no DNA, the TCRdb D assignment of TRBD2 cannot be verified. CDR3 amino acids: CASSPLGENQETQYF.